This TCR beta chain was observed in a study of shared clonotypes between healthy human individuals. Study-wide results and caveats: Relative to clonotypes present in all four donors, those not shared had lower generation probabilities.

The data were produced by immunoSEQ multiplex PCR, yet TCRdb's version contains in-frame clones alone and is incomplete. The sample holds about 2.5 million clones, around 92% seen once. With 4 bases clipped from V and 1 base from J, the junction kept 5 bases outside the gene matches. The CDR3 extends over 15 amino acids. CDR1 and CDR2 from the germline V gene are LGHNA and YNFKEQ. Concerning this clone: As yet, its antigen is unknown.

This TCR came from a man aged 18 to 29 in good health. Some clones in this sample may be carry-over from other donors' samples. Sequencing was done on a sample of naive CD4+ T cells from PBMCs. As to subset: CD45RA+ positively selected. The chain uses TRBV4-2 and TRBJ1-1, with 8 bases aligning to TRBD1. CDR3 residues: CASSPGDRGNTEAFF. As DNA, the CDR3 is TGTGCCAGCAGCCCGGGAGACAGGGGGAACACTGAAGCTTTCTTT.